A selection of T cell receptor beta chains follows, all from one sample in a study of T cells in Graves' hyperthyroidism and ophthalmopathy. TCRdb independently ran MiXCR on the multiplex PCR reads; one entry per CDR3 protein. The sample records 750,000 to 950,000 distinct CDR3 sequences, roughly 37% being singletons. Specimen: blood. Receptors originate from a man aged 18 to 30 with Graves' hyperthyroidism. The CDR3 runs from the conserved cysteine through the conserved F or W. A D gene is named only where the DNA matches it firmly. Clone size is shown for a subset of rows, as once, few, many or a class of expanded clone.

d_gene: .; j_gene: TRBJ1-2; abundance: many; v_gene: TRBV15; CDR3aa: CATSRDSYGYTF; CDR3nt: TGTGCCACCAGCAGGGACAGCTATGGCTACACCTTC
d_gene: .; j_gene: TRBJ1-5; abundance: many; v_gene: TRBV2; CDR3aa: CASSERWGDQPQHF; CDR3nt: TGTGCCAGCAGTGAAAGGTGGGGTGATCAGCCCCAGCATTTT
d_gene: .; j_gene: TRBJ2-7; abundance: many; v_gene: TRBV29-1; CDR3aa: CSVVGSDEQYF; CDR3nt: TGCAGCGTTGTAGGCTCGGACGAGCAGTACTTC
d_gene: TRBD1; j_gene: TRBJ2-5; abundance: few; v_gene: TRBV29-1; CDR3aa: CSAGTGGETQYF; CDR3nt: TGCAGCGCCGGGACAGGGGGAGAGACCCAGTACTTC
d_gene: .; j_gene: TRBJ1-1; abundance: many; v_gene: TRBV2; CDR3aa: CASSEAGRGKAFF; CDR3nt: TGTGCCAGCAGTGAAGCGGGAAGGGGGAAAGCTTTCTTT
d_gene: TRBD2; j_gene: TRBJ2-5; abundance: many; v_gene: TRBV7-3; CDR3aa: CASSLSPSGGMATQYF; CDR3nt: TGTGCCAGCAGCTTGTCCCCAAGCGGGGGTATGGCGACCCAGTACTTC
d_gene: .; j_gene: TRBJ1-1; abundance: few; v_gene: TRBV9; CDR3aa: CASSYTGGNTEAFF; CDR3nt: TGTGCCAGCAGTTACACTGGGGGGAACACTGAAGCTTTCTTT
d_gene: .; j_gene: TRBJ2-5; abundance: many; v_gene: TRBV19; CDR3aa: CASSIVDQETQYF; CDR3nt: TGTGCCAGTAGTATCGTAGACCAAGAGACCCAGTACTTC
d_gene: .; j_gene: TRBJ1-1; abundance: .; v_gene: TRBV19; CDR3aa: CASSLRGGAQTEAFF; CDR3nt: TGTGCCAGTAGTCTGCGGGGGGGGGCGCAAACTGAAGCTTTCTTT
d_gene: TRBD1; j_gene: TRBJ1-1; abundance: few; v_gene: TRBV5-1; CDR3aa: CASKLGQGMNTEAFF; CDR3nt: TGCGCCAGCAAACTAGGACAGGGAATGAACACTGAAGCTTTCTTT
d_gene: TRBD1; j_gene: TRBJ1-4; abundance: few; v_gene: TRBV9; CDR3aa: CASSVERGTGVEKLFF; CDR3nt: TGTGCCAGCAGCGTAGAGAGAGGGACAGGGGTTGAAAAACTGTTTTTT
d_gene: TRBD2; j_gene: TRBJ2-7; abundance: .; v_gene: TRBV5-5; CDR3aa: CASSLLAGERYEQYF; CDR3nt: TGTGCCAGCAGCTTACTAGCGGGAGAAAGATACGAGCAGTACTTC
d_gene: .; j_gene: TRBJ2-7; abundance: few; v_gene: TRBV15; CDR3aa: CATSRDTVSYEQYF; CDR3nt: TGTGCCACCAGCAGAGACACGGTATCCTACGAGCAGTACTTC
d_gene: .; j_gene: TRBJ2-7; abundance: few; v_gene: TRBV12-3/TRBV12-4; CDR3aa: CASSSRDAFREQYF; CDR3nt: TGTGCCAGCAGTAGCCGGGACGCATTTCGAGAGCAGTACTTC
d_gene: TRBD1; j_gene: TRBJ1-6; abundance: .; v_gene: TRBV6-1; CDR3aa: CASNPDRDNSPLHF; CDR3nt: TGTGCCAGCAACCCCGACAGGGACAATTCACCCCTCCACTTT
d_gene: .; j_gene: TRBJ1-6; abundance: few; v_gene: TRBV12-3/TRBV12-4; CDR3aa: CASSFQERSSPLHF; CDR3nt: TGTGCCAGCAGTTTTCAGGAAAGGAGTTCACCCCTCCACTTT
d_gene: .; j_gene: TRBJ1-1; abundance: many; v_gene: TRBV19; CDR3aa: CASRTVGTEAFF; CDR3nt: TGTGCCAGTAGAACGGTAGGAACTGAAGCTTTCTTT
d_gene: TRBD1; j_gene: TRBJ2-7; abundance: many; v_gene: TRBV7-2; CDR3aa: CASSGQGTYEQYF; CDR3nt: TGTGCCAGCAGCGGACAGGGGACCTACGAGCAGTACTTC